Shown below are 16 T cell receptor beta chains from a single sample sequenced in a study of response to subunit inactivated influenza vaccine. TCRdb fed the RT-PCR reads into MiXCR, producing one record per CDR3 protein. Altogether roughly 620,000 distinct CDR3 sequences are present, roughly 12% being singletons, with the ten largest covering roughly 9.6%. The same sample was also used in a study of T cells expressing NK-cell markers. That work states: The authors made TCR beta cDNA libraries by 5'RACE template switching. This switching added a universal primer site and UMIs.

Sequenced here: PBMCs from blood, sampled on the day of vaccination. These receptors originate from a man in his fifties or sixties who received an inactivated influenza vaccine.

This clonotype has more than one count but fewer than ten. The rearrangement links TRBV5-5 to TRBJ1-2; 8 nucleotides agree with TRBD1. The ends lost 3 bases at V and 8 bases at J; junction bases unmatched: 12. The CDR3 covers 15 residues. Germline lookup yields CDR1 SGHKS and CDR2 YYEKEE (reference sequence). CDR3 region: CASSSTVGQGSGYTF. The CDR3 nucleotides read TGTGCCAGCAGCTCCACGGTTGGACAGGGATCGGGCTACACCTTC.

The V and J genes are TRBV11-1 and TRBJ2-5; D might be TRBD2 (6 bases). The CDR3 is 14 amino acids. Deletions cut 7 bases from V and 2 bases from J, with 14 bases between. Looked up from germline, CDR1 is SGHAT and CDR2 is FQDESV (reference sequence). The CDR3 spells CASTHSGTQETQYF. The CDR3 DNA reads as TGTGCCAGCACCCACTCAGGGACTCAAGAGACCCAGTACTTC.

This clonotype was found a few times. This chain's CDR3 is CASSVGILAGNADTQYF. The DNA of the CDR3 is TGTGCCAGCAGCGTCGGAATTCTAGCGGGAAACGCAGATACGCAGTATTTT. The J gene is TRBJ2-3, the V gene TRBV11-2, with TRBD2 matching over 9 bases. Germline V lookup: CDR1 SGHAT, CDR2 FQNNGV. This CDR3 spans 17 amino acids. The ends lost 5 bases at V and 4 bases at J; junction bases unmatched: 13.

In this sample, this clonotype turned up a few times. This sequence joins TRBV20-1 and TRBJ2-7; 11 bases fit TRBD2. V lost 2 bases and J lost 2; bases outside the gene matches: 5. The CDR3 runs 15 residues. CDR1 and CDR2 from the germline V gene are DFQATT and SNEGSKA (reference sequence). The CDR3 loop reads CSARSGLAGAYEQYF. CDR3 nucleotide sequence: TGCAGTGCTAGATCCGGACTAGCGGGCGCCTACGAGCAGTACTTC.

This clonotype was seen more than once but under ten times. The chain is built from TRBV29-1 and TRBJ1-2, with TRBD1 matching over 7 bases. The germline V gene has CDR1 SQVTM and CDR2 ANQGSEA. The CDR3 consists of 13 residues. V was clipped by 5 bases and J by 6 bases; unmatched bases: 9. The CDR3 loop reads CSVPTGQIHGYTF. As DNA, the CDR3 is TGCAGCGTTCCCACGGGACAGATTCATGGCTACACCTTC.

The sample holds a few counts of this clonotype. In DNA form, the CDR3 reads TGTGCCAGTAGAAAAACAGGAGATTACAATGAGCAGTTCTTC. It is translated as CASRKTGDYNEQFF. The chain joins TRBV19 to TRBJ2-1; tentatively, D is TRBD1 (5 bases). Germline CDR1 and CDR2: LNHDA and SQIVND (reference sequence). This CDR3 region has 14 residues. V shed 6 bases and J shed 4 bases, with 13 bases lying between them.

This clonotype showed up just a few times. The chain uses TRBV28 and TRBJ2-3; TRBD2 aligns across 11 bases. The CDR3 runs 21 residues. Losses at the gene ends were 1 base for V and 0 bases for J; bases not matched to a gene: 15. Germline V lookup: CDR1 MDHEN, CDR2 SYDVKM. CDR3 sequence reads: CASSLFRWGSGGAASTDTQYF. CDR3 nucleotides: TGTGCCAGCAGTTTATTCCGTTGGGGTAGCGGGGGGGCCGCTAGCACAGATACGCAGTATTTT.

This clonotype has a count of ten or more. The V gene is TRBV7-9, the J gene TRBJ2-3; the D is unclear. Germline lookup yields CDR1 SEHNR and CDR2 FQNEAQ (reference sequence). Trimming removed 9 bases from V and 2 bases from J, with 9 bases in between. The CDR3 spans 12 residues. CDR3 nucleotide sequence: TGTGCCAGTGAACCAAACACAGATACGCAGTATTTT. This sequence encodes CASEPNTDTQYF.

This clonotype was seen a handful of times. Here the CDR3 reads CASSLKVEAEAFF. The DNA for the CDR3 is TGTGCCAGCAGCTTAAAGGTGGAAGCTGAAGCTTTCTTT. The V gene is TRBV11-2, the J gene TRBJ1-1; D unclear. The CDR3 has 13 residues. The V gene lost 2 bases and the J gene lost 6 bases, with 10 bases spanning the gap. The germline V gene has CDR1 SGHAT and CDR2 FQNNGV.

Written as DNA, the CDR3 is TGTGCCATCAGTGATTTTAGCGTAGGTGGCGGAGAGACCCAGTACTTC. This sequence encodes CAISDFSVGGGETQYF. This chain uses TRBV10-3 with TRBJ2-5, with D perhaps TRBD2 (5 bases). CDR3 length: 16 amino acids. Germline CDR1 ENHRY, CDR2 SYGVKD. Trimming removed 3 bases at V and 4 bases at J, with 18 bases between.

The V call is TRBV29-1, the J call TRBJ2-1; TRBD2 matches 10 bases. The germline V gene encodes CDR1 SQVTM and CDR2 ANQGSEA. Trimming at V came to 2 bases and at J to 6 bases, leaving 7 bases not matched to a gene. The CDR3 sequence is 15 residues long. The chain's CDR3 is CSVELGAGGPNEQFF. CDR3 coding DNA: TGCAGCGTTGAACTGGGAGCGGGAGGGCCCAATGAGCAGTTCTTC.

With regard to this clonotype: Given the absence of the conserved phenylalanine or tryptophan at the CDR3 end, a read error is likely. The rearrangement links TRBV6-5 to TRBJ2-2; D perhaps matches TRBD2 (6 bases). V shed 4 bases and J shed 0 bases, with 18 bases lying between them. Germline loops: CDR1 MNHEY, CDR2 SVGAGI. The CDR3 consists of 18 residues. CDR3 region: CASSFTAGPGANTGELFS. CDR3 bases: TGTGCCAGCAGTTTCACCGCCGGACCGGGGGCGAACACCGGGGAGCTGTTTTCT.

The chain is built from TRBV14 and TRBJ2-1, with 9 nucleotides matching TRBD2. V shed 0 bases and J 4 bases; nucleotides not matched to a gene: 7. CDR3 length: 17 residues. Germline V gene data show CDR1 as SGHDN and CDR2 as FVKESK. CDR3 bases: TGTGCCAGCAGCCAAGATTCGAAGCGGGAGGTATACAATGAGCAGTTCTTC. Amino acid sequence: CASSQDSKREVYNEQFF.

There are many counts of this clonotype. The chain recombines TRBV28 with TRBJ1-6; D not certain. Germline lookup yields CDR1 MDHEN and CDR2 SYDVKM. Trimming stripped 4 bases from V and 8 bases from J, with 6 bases between. This CDR3 has 12 residues. The CDR3 protein is CASSSWDSPLHF. CDR3 nucleotides: TGTGCCAGCAGTTCGTGGGATTCACCCCTCCACTTT.

This clonotype was seen only a few times. The rearrangement joins TRBV29-1 to TRBJ2-2; D is unresolved. Germline V gene sequence: CDR1 SQVTM, CDR2 ANQGSEA. CDR3 length: 12 residues. Deletions cut 3 bases from V and 1 base from J, with 3 bases between. The CDR3 loop is CSVDRNTGELFF. Here the CDR3 DNA reads TGCAGCGTTGATCGGAACACCGGGGAGCTGTTTTTT.

The table lists this clonotype with many counts. This sequence joins TRBV15 and TRBJ2-1; no reliable D call. Trimming shortened V by 3 bases and J by 10 bases, and 19 bases separated the two germline ends. This CDR3 comprises 15 residues. Per germline, CDR1 LNHNV and CDR2 YYDKDF (reference sequence). The CDR3 region is CATSRDIVSRTEQFF. CDR3 DNA: TGTGCCACCAGCAGGGATATCGTCTCAAGAACCGAGCAGTTCTTC.